This TCR beta chain comes out of a study of blood T cell repertoires in COVID-19. Study-level background: Acute-phase and convalescent COVID-19 samples originated in the United States, Italy and Spain. Sample material is recorded as cDNA or gDNA derived from T cells, B-cell-depleted T cells, or PBMCs.

V lost 3 bases to trimming and J lost 4 bases, with 18 bases between them. The CDR3 runs 15 residues. Germline CDR1 reads SQVTM; CDR2 reads ANQGSEA. Enrolment of Seattle patients took place during active infection, and they were followed longitudinally. TCRdb's copy holds only in-frame clones and misses some; the assay was immunoSEQ multiplex PCR. Among some 200,000 clones listed, 75% to 85% were seen once. The chain is built from TRBV29-1 and TRBJ1-1; D is possibly TRBD1 (5 bases). The source of this sequence is a woman aged 65 to 85 with COVID-19, enrolled during active disease. The sample consisted of peripheral blood. The CDR3 loop reads CSVEVGEGSGTEAFF. DNA of the CDR3: TGCAGCGTTGAGGTTGGGGAGGGGAGCGGCACTGAAGCTTTCTTT.